Below, 19 T cell receptor beta chains from the same sample are listed, as sequenced in a study of identical twins. One entry per CDR3 protein, called by TCRdb with MiXCR from the 5' RACE reads. The data show hundreds of thousands of distinct CDR3 sequences, 5.5% to 6.5% seen once. Sequenced material: naive T cells sorted from blood. The receptors come from a young man in good health.

This clonotype was detected many times. The chain's CDR3 is CASSPGGTYYNEQFF. The CDR3 coding sequence is TGTGCCAGCAGCCCCGGCGGGACTTATTACAATGAGCAGTTCTTC. The gene calls are TRBV12-3 or TRBV12-4 and TRBJ2-1, with a possible D match to TRBD2 (6 bases). Between the trimmed V and J ends, which lost 6 bases and 4 bases, there was a span of 16 bases. The CDR3 has 15 amino acids.

This clonotype was recorded at least ten times. The chain combines TRBV12-3 or TRBV12-4 with TRBJ2-5; unclear D gene. V gave up 7 bases and J gave up 5 bases, with 11 bases separating them. The CDR3 spans 12 residues. CDR3 residues: CASTTIGETQYF. DNA for the CDR3: TGTGCCAGCACCACGATCGGGGAGACCCAGTACTTC.

This clonotype was found many times. This chain uses TRBV20-1 with TRBJ2-1, with D perhaps matching TRBD2 (6 bases). Trimming took off 6 bases at V and 6 bases at J, with 18 bases between the two ends. This CDR3 spans 14 amino acids. Germline assignment: CDR1 DFQATT and CDR2 SNEGSKA (reference sequence). This CDR3 reads CSANPGLPGNEQFF. CDR3 DNA: TGCAGTGCCAACCCGGGACTCCCCGGCAATGAGCAGTTCTTC.

This clonotype was recorded at least ten times. The V gene is TRBV27, the J gene TRBJ1-4, with D tentatively TRBD1 (6 bases). The V end was cut by 6 bases, the J end by 7 bases, with 15 bases between. Germline V gene data show CDR1 as MNHEY and CDR2 as SMNVEV (reference sequence). The CDR3 has 14 residues. CDR3 amino acids: CASSPGRGGEKLFF. CDR3 bases: TGTGCCAGCAGCCCGGGCAGGGGCGGTGAAAAACTGTTTTTT.

The gene calls are TRBV18 and TRBJ1-5; D uncertain. The germline gives CDR1 KGHSH, CDR2 LQKENI. There are 14 residues in the CDR3. V was cut by 3 bases and J by 5 bases, with 11 bases left in between. CDR3: CASSPFDGDQPQHF. CDR3 sequence (DNA): TGTGCCAGCTCACCCTTCGACGGCGATCAGCCCCAGCATTTT.

This clonotype appeared many times. The chain couples TRBV15 to TRBJ2-5; no clear D gene. This CDR3 has 14 residues. Germline CDR1 reads LNHNV; CDR2 reads YYDKDF (reference sequence). V dropped 1 base and J dropped 0 bases, with 6 bases sitting between them. The chain's CDR3 is CATSRVSYQETQYF. DNA of the CDR3: TGTGCCACCAGCAGAGTATCCTACCAAGAGACCCAGTACTTC.

This clonotype occurred many times. The genes are TRBV5-1 and TRBJ2-4, with a tentative D call TRBD2 (6 bases). Trimming shortened V by 2 bases and J by 8 bases, and 17 bases separated the two germline ends. CDR1 SGHRS and CDR2 YFSETQ come from the germline V gene. The CDR3 covers 15 residues. The CDR3 DNA sequence: TGCGCCAGCAGCTTCACCGGAGGGGAAAGGGACATTCAGTACTTC. Translated: CASSFTGGERDIQYF.

This clonotype was found many times. V is TRBV12-3 or TRBV12-4 and J is TRBJ2-1, with TRBD2 matching over 10 bases. This CDR3 spans 15 amino acids. J was trimmed by 10 bases and V by 6 bases; bases with no gene match: 12. The CDR3 region is CASRPGLAGVQEQFF. In nucleotides, the CDR3 is TGTGCCAGCAGACCCGGGCTAGCGGGAGTACAAGAGCAGTTCTTC.

This clonotype occurred many times. The V call is TRBV5-1, the J call TRBJ2-2, with D hard to call. The CDR3 has 14 amino acids. CDR1 is SGHRS and CDR2 is YFSETQ in the germline V gene. Trimming left V 6 bases short and J 1 base short, with 10 bases between. The CDR3 spells CASTPDGNTGELFF. The DNA for the CDR3 is TGCGCCAGCACCCCGGACGGGAACACCGGGGAGCTGTTTTTT.

This clonotype was seen many times. Here the CDR3 reads CASTFDHWGLLSDGYTF. The DNA of the CDR3 is TGTGCCAGCACCTTCGACCACTGGGGACTTTTGAGCGATGGCTACACCTTC. This rearrangement joins TRBV12-3 or TRBV12-4 to TRBJ1-2, with a weak D call TRBD1 (5 bases). The CDR3 consists of 17 residues. Trimming left V 7 bases short and J 6 bases short, with 27 bases between.

The chain recombines TRBV3-1 with TRBJ2-5; TRBD2 matches at 10 bases. This CDR3 has 15 amino acids. V lost 5 bases to trimming and J lost 5 bases; unmatched junction nucleotides: 8. The germline V gene has CDR1 LGHDT and CDR2 YNNKEL (reference sequence). The CDR3 DNA reads TGTGCCAGCAGCGGGCGACCGGGACTAGCGGAGACCCAGTACTTC. It specifies CASSGRPGLAETQYF.

This clonotype was counted only a few times. The V and J genes are TRBV10-3 and TRBJ2-3; TRBD2 agrees at 7 bases. Germline CDR1 is ENHRY and CDR2 is SYGVKD. This CDR3 comprises 12 residues. V lost 11 bases to trimming and J lost 6 bases; unmatched junction nucleotides: 8. CDR3 in DNA: TGTGCCCTACGGGGGGAGGTCGATACGCAGTATTTT. This gives the protein CALRGEVDTQYF.

This clonotype showed up many times. The J gene is TRBJ2-7, the V gene TRBV6-2 or TRBV6-3; D is uncertain. This CDR3 has 13 residues. V was clipped by 5 bases and J by 3 bases, with 11 bases between them. Per germline, CDR1 MNHEY and CDR2 SVGEGT. Here the CDR3 reads CASSGQNYYEQYF. CDR3 DNA sequence: TGTGCCAGCAGTGGCCAGAACTACTACGAGCAGTACTTC.

This clonotype was observed at least ten times. The rearrangement links TRBV6-5 to TRBJ2-2; unclear D gene. The CDR3 runs to 14 residues. Germline CDR1 MNHEY, CDR2 SVGAGI. Trimming stripped 2 bases from V and 3 bases from J, with 7 bases between. CDR3 sequence reads: CASSYRVDTGELFF. CDR3 nucleotide sequence: TGTGCCAGCAGTTACAGGGTTGACACCGGGGAGCTGTTTTTT.

The chain is built from TRBV7-9 and TRBJ2-1; tentatively, D is TRBD2 (7 bases). V was cut by 6 bases and J by 14 bases, with 14 bases left in between. The germline CDR1 and CDR2 sequences are SEHNR and FQNEAQ (reference sequence). CDR3 size: 11 residues. CDR3 protein: CASRGGLYEFF. The CDR3 nucleotides read TGTGCCAGCAGGGGGGGGCTGTATGAGTTCTTC. The full variable domain, rest sourced from reference TRBV7-9 and TRBJ2-1, is DTGVSQNPRHKITKRGQNVTFRCDPISEHNRLYWYRQTLGQGPEFLTYFQNEAQLEKSRLLSDRFSAERPKGSFSTLEIQRTEQGDSAMYLCASRGGLYEFFGPGTRLTVL.

This clonotype was seen many times. This chain uses TRBV3-1 with TRBJ1-5, with D hard to call. Trimming cost V 5 bases and J 2 bases, with 7 bases left between them. Germline CDR1 LGHDT, CDR2 YNNKEL (reference sequence). The CDR3 length is 13 residues. The CDR3 nucleotides are TGTGCCAGCAGCAGCCTCGGCAATCAGCCCCAGCATTTT. Translated: CASSSLGNQPQHF.

This clonotype was seen ten or more times. V usage is TRBV4-1 and J usage is TRBJ2-1, with a possible D match to TRBD2 (7 bases). CDR3 length: 13 amino acids. Trimming left V 4 bases short and J 9 bases short, with 13 bases between. Germline assignment: CDR1 MGHRA and CDR2 YSYEKL. The CDR3 here is CASSLGGGGEQFF. CDR3 DNA: TGCGCCAGCAGCCTCGGGGGAGGGGGTGAGCAGTTCTTC.

This clonotype was observed at least ten times. The rearrangement joins TRBV6-4 to TRBJ2-2, with D possibly matching TRBD1 (6 bases). V lost 3 bases and J 2 bases, leaving 10 bases between the germline ends. Germline V gene data show CDR1 as MRHNA and CDR2 as SNTAGT. The CDR3 has 15 amino acids. CDR3 region: CASSDFGGNTGELFF. As DNA, the CDR3 is TGTGCCAGCAGTGATTTTGGGGGCAACACCGGGGAGCTGTTTTTT.

This clonotype was seen a few times. The chain has TRBV6-2 or TRBV6-3 and TRBJ2-3; 8 nucleotides match TRBD2. This CDR3 contains 15 residues. The V gene end was trimmed by 7 bases and the J gene end by 6 bases; junction bases not matched to a gene: 12. In germline, CDR1 is MNHEY, CDR2 SVGEGT. CDR3 protein: CASTLAGTRSDTQYF. The CDR3 coding sequence is TGTGCCAGCACTTTGGCCGGGACTAGATCCGATACGCAGTATTTT.